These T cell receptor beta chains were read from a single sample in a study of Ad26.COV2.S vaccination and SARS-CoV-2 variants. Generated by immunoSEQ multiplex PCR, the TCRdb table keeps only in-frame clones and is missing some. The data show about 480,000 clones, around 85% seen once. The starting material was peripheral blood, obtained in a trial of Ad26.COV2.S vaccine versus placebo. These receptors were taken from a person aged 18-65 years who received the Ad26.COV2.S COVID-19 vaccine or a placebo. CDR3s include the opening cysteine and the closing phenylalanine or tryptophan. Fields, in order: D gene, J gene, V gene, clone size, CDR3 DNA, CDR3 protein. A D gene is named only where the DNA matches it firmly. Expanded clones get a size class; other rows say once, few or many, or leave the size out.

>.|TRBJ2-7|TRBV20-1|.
TGCAGTGCTCAGGGCCCCTACGAGCAGTACTTC
CSAQGPYEQYF
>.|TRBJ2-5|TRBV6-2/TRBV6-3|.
TGTGCCAGCAGTTTGGGACCTGAGACCCAGTACTTC
CASSLGPETQYF
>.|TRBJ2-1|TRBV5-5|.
TGTGCCAGCAGCTCCGGGGATTTGGGTGGCTACAATGAGCAGTTCTTC
CASSSGDLGGYNEQFF
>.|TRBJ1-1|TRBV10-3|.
TGTGCCATCAGTTCCCGGGACCTGAACACTGAAGCTTTCTTT
CAISSRDLNTEAFF
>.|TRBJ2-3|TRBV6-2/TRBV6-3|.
TGTGCCAGCAGTTACGGGGGGAGTGGGAGCACAGATACGCAGTATTTT
CASSYGGSGSTDTQYF
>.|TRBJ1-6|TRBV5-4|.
TGTGCCAGCAGCTTGCCACTGGGGGAAAATTCACCCCTCCACTTT
CASSLPLGENSPLHF
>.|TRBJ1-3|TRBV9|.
TGTGCCAGCAGCGTTTCCTCCGGGACAATCTCTGGAAACACCATATATTTT
CASSVSSGTISGNTIYF
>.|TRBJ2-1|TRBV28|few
TGTGCCAGCAGTCCCCGGTATGAGCAGTTCTTC
CASSPRYEQFF
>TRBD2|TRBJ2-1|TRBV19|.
TGTGCCAGTAGTATGGGGGCGGGACTAGGGGGACAAAGGTACAATGAGCAGTTCTTC
CASSMGAGLGGQRYNEQFF
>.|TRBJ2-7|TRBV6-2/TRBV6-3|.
TGTGCCAGCAGTTACTCGGGGGACACCCCCTCCTACGAGCAGTACTTC
CASSYSGDTPSYEQYF
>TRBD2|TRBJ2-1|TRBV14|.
TGTGCCAGCAGCCCTATATTTTGGACTAGCGGCAAATACAATGAGCAGTTCTTC
CASSPIFWTSGKYNEQFF
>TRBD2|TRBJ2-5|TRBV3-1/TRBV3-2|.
TGTGCCAGCAGCCACACGGTGGGGCTAGCGGGAGGAGAGACCCAGTACTTC
CASSHTVGLAGGETQYF
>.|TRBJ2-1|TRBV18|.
TGTGCCAGCTCACCGGGGGATGAGCAGTTCTTC
CASSPGDEQFF
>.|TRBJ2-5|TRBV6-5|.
TGTGCCAGCAGCCGACTAGGAGAGACCCAGTACTTC
CASSRLGETQYF
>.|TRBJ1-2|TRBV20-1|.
TGCAGTGCTAGGCTTAGGAGTGGCTACACCTTC
CSARLRSGYTF
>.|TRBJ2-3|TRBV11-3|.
TGTGCCAGCAGCTTTGATGACAACAGGCAGTATTTT
CASSFDDNRQYF
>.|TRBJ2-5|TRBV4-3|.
TGCGCCAGCAGCCAAGTGGGGGGGACCCAGTACTTC
CASSQVGGTQYF
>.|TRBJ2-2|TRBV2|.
TGTGCCAGCAGTGGAATAGCGAGGAACACCGGGGAGCTGTTTTTT
CASSGIARNTGELFF
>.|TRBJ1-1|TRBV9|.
TGTGCCAGCAGCGTAGGGGTTTCGGGCGGAGGAGCTTTCTTT
CASSVGVSGGGAFF